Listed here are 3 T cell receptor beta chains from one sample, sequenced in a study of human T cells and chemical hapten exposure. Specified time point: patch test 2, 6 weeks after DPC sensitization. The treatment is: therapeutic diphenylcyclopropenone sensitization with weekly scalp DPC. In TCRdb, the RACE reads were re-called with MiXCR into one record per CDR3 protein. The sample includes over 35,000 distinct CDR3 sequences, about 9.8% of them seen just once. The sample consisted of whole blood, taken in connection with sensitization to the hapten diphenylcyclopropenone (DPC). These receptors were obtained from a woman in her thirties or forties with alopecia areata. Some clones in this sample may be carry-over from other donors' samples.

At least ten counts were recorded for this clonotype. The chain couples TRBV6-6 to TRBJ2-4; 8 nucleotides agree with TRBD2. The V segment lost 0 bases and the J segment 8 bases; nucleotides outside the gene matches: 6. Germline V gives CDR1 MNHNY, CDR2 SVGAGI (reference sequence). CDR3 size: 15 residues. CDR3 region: CASSYSLGLEDIQYF. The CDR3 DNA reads TGTGCCAGCAGTTACTCTTTGGGACTAGAGGACATTCAGTACTTC.

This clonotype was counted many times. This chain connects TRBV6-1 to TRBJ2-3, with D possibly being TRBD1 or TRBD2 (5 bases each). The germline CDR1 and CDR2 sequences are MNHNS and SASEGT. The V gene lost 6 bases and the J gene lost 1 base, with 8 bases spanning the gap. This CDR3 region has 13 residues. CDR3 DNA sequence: TGTGCCAGCAGCCCGGGACGCACAGATACGCAGTATTTT. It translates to CASSPGRTDTQYF.

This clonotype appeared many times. Here the CDR3 DNA reads TGTGCCAGCTCACCACAGCAATCACGCGCACCCCTCCACTTT. Protein product: CASSPQQSRAPLHF. This chain links TRBV18 with TRBJ1-6; no firm D call. Trimming removed 1 base from V and 11 bases from J, with 12 bases in between. Per the germline V gene, CDR1 is KGHSH and CDR2 is LQKENI. CDR3 length equals 14 residues.